Listed below are T cell receptor beta chains from one sample, sequenced in a study of OX40 agonist ivuxolimab in advanced cancers. The data were produced by immunoSEQ multiplex PCR, yet TCRdb's version contains in-frame clones alone and is incomplete. The sample shows fewer than 90,000 clones, around 86% of them seen only once. The source was CD4+ or CD8+ T cells sorted from blood, collected in a trial of the OX40 agonist ivuxolimab. Receptors were obtained from an adult with an advanced solid tumor such as melanoma, head and neck, liver or kidney cancer. CDR3s include the opening cysteine and the closing phenylalanine or tryptophan. The order of the fields is D gene, J gene, clone size, V gene, CDR3 length, CDR3 protein, CDR3 DNA. The D gene is left open where the match is weak. Rows may omit the clone size; those that give it use once, few, many or a size class.

NA | TRBJ2-7 | NA | TRBV13 | 12 | CASRSGSYEQYF | TGTGCCAGCAGGAGCGGTTCCTACGAGCAGTACTTC
TRBD2 | TRBJ2-3 | NA | TRBV5-6 | 14 | CASSPAGAGGSQYF | TGTGCCAGCAGCCCGGCAGGGGCGGGAGGTTCGCAGTATTTT
TRBD1 | TRBJ2-2 | once | TRBV5-1 | 16 | CASSGRTGSGTGELFF | TGCGCCAGCAGCGGTCGGACAGGGTCTGGCACCGGGGAGCTGTTTTTT
TRBD2 | TRBJ2-1 | NA | TRBV9 | 15 | CASSPLGGSGDEQFF | TGTGCCAGCAGCCCCCTTGGCGGGAGTGGCGATGAGCAGTTCTTC
TRBD1 | TRBJ1-4 | NA | TRBV4-2 | 16 | CASSHPREQGATELFF | TGTGCCAGCAGCCACCCGCGTGAACAGGGGGCGACGGAACTGTTTTTT
TRBD2 | TRBJ2-7 | NA | TRBV5-4 | 17 | CASSSFRTSGRHYEQYF | TGTGCCAGCAGCTCGTTCAGGACTAGCGGGAGACACTACGAGCAGTACTTC
NA | TRBJ1-5 | NA | TRBV9 | 13 | CASSVGQDQPQHF | TGTGCCAGCAGCGTAGGACAAGATCAGCCCCAGCATTTT
NA | TRBJ2-6 | NA | TRBV5-1 | 17 | CASSLVPQGSGANVLTF | TGCGCCAGCAGCTTAGTGCCCCAGGGGTCTGGGGCCAACGTCCTGACTTTC
NA | TRBJ1-6 | NA | TRBV6-5 | 14 | CASSLPGPNSPLHF | TGTGCCAGCAGTCTACCGGGCCCTAATTCACCCCTCCACTTT
NA | TRBJ1-4 | NA | TRBV10-3 | 11 | CAASGGGKLFF | TGTGCCGCCAGCGGCGGGGGAAAACTGTTTTTT
TRBD1 | TRBJ1-1 | once | TRBV29-1 | 13 | CSALTGLNTEAFF | TGCAGCGCACTGACAGGGTTGAACACTGAAGCTTTCTTT
NA | TRBJ2-1 | NA | TRBV11-2 | 16 | CASSLVARAGRNEQFF | TGTGCCAGCAGCTTAGTCGCCAGGGCGGGGAGAAATGAGCAGTTCTTC
NA | TRBJ2-7 | NA | TRBV7-8 | 15 | CASSLAVEGIGEQYF | TGTGCCAGCAGCTTAGCTGTTGAGGGGATCGGGGAGCAGTACTTC
TRBD1 | TRBJ2-7 | NA | TRBV7-9 | 15 | CASSGQGGSSYEQYF | TGTGCCAGCAGCGGACAGGGGGGGTCGAGCTACGAGCAGTACTTC
NA | TRBJ2-5 | NA | TRBV6-6 | 15 | CASSYGGGGWETQYF | TGTGCCAGCAGTTACGGAGGAGGGGGATGGGAGACCCAGTACTTC
NA | TRBJ1-4 | few | TRBV6-1 | 14 | CASGRRTTNEKLFF | TGTGCCAGCGGCAGGAGAACAACTAATGAAAAACTGTTTTTT
TRBD1 | TRBJ1-2 | NA | TRBV5-4 | 13 | CASSPGTGYGYTF | TGTGCCAGCAGCCCCGGGACAGGCTATGGCTACACCTTC
NA | TRBJ2-7 | NA | TRBV4-1 | 15 | CASSRGGGVSYEQYF | TGCGCCAGCAGCCGCGGGGGCGGGGTCTCCTACGAGCAGTACTTC
TRBD1 | TRBJ1-2 | NA | TRBV11-3 | 12 | CASSPGGGGYTF | TGTGCCAGCAGCCCAGGGGGAGGCGGCTACACCTTC
NA | TRBJ2-7 | NA | TRBV5-1 | 14 | CASSLQGDSYEQYF | TGCGCCAGCAGCTTGCAGGGCGACTCCTACGAGCAGTACTTC
NA | TRBJ2-7 | NA | TRBV9 | 14 | CASSVDNNSHEQYF | TGTGCCAGCAGCGTAGATAACAATTCCCACGAGCAGTACTTC
TRBD2 | TRBJ2-7 | NA | TRBV11-2 | 16 | CASSRVGRGEAYEQYF | TGTGCCAGCAGTCGAGTTGGGAGGGGAGAAGCCTACGAGCAGTACTTC
TRBD2 | TRBJ2-1 | NA | TRBV11-3 | 13 | CASSVSGGNEQFF | TGTGCCAGCAGCGTCAGCGGGGGGAATGAGCAGTTCTTC
TRBD2 | TRBJ2-1 | NA | TRBV5-1 | 16 | CASSLSTSGRYDEQFF | TGCGCCAGCAGCTTGTCGACTAGCGGGAGGTACGATGAGCAGTTCTTC
NA | TRBJ1-4 | NA | TRBV4-1 | 15 | CASSQDPGVNEKLFF | TGCGCCAGCAGCCAAGATCCCGGGGTTAATGAAAAACTGTTTTTT
NA | TRBJ2-7 | NA | TRBV2 | 13 | CASSDKGWYEQYF | TGTGCCAGCAGTGACAAGGGGTGGTACGAGCAGTACTTC
NA | TRBJ2-2 | NA | TRBV7-8 | 14 | CASSSQGHSGELFF | TGTGCCAGCAGCTCCCAGGGGCATAGCGGGGAGCTGTTTTTT
NA | TRBJ1-2 | NA | TRBV14 | 15 | CASSQEGGFGDGYTF | TGTGCCAGCAGCCAAGAAGGGGGTTTTGGAGACGGCTACACCTTC
TRBD1 | TRBJ1-1 | NA | TRBV28 | 15 | CASSLGGQGTPEAFF | TGTGCCAGCAGTTTAGGAGGACAGGGGACCCCTGAAGCTTTCTTT
TRBD1 | TRBJ1-4 | NA | TRBV19 | 12 | CTTPGQYEKLFF | TGTACCACCCCGGGACAGTATGAAAAACTGTTTTTT
TRBD2 | TRBJ2-1 | NA | TRBV7-9 | 16 | CASRPGTSGSKFEQFF | TGTGCCAGCAGGCCCGGGACTAGCGGGAGTAAGTTTGAGCAGTTCTTC
TRBD2 | TRBJ2-5 | NA | TRBV7-9 | 15 | CASSLGSGGAETQYF | TGTGCCAGCAGTTTGGGTTCGGGGGGGGCGGAGACCCAGTACTTC
NA | TRBJ2-3 | NA | TRBV28 | 15 | CASSLGWANTDTQYF | TGTGCCAGCAGTTTAGGGTGGGCAAACACAGATACGCAGTATTTT
NA | TRBJ1-2 | NA | TRBV7-3 | 19 | CASSLKGTSQITGGSGYTF | TGTGCCAGCAGCTTAAAGGGGACCTCCCAAATTACTGGGGGGTCGGGCTACACCTTC
TRBD1 | TRBJ2-1 | NA | TRBV7-2 | 16 | CAGSQGTGVNSGEQFF | TGTGCCGGCAGCCAGGGGACAGGGGTTAATTCTGGTGAGCAGTTCTTC
TRBD2 | TRBJ2-1 | NA | TRBV27 | 14 | CASSYSGILNEQFF | TGTGCCAGCAGCTACAGCGGGATATTAAATGAGCAGTTCTTC
NA | TRBJ2-3 | NA | TRBV6-7 | 15 | CASSYPSYSTDTQYF | TGTGCCAGCAGTTACCCCTCCTACAGCACAGATACGCAGTATTTT
NA | TRBJ2-7 | NA | TRBV28 | 15 | CASRLPGTLSGEQYF | TGTGCCAGCAGACTACCCGGGACTCTGTCGGGCGAGCAGTACTTC
TRBD2 | TRBJ2-1 | NA | TRBV25-1 | 16 | CASSGPGLAGYNEQFF | TGTGCCAGCAGTGGGCCGGGACTAGCGGGGTACAATGAGCAGTTCTTC
NA | TRBJ1-2 | NA | TRBV4-3 | 15 | CASSQARGSNYGYTF | TGCGCCAGCAGCCAAGCGCGGGGTTCGAACTATGGCTACACCTTC
NA | TRBJ1-3 | NA | TRBV19 | 14 | CASRDITPGNTIYF | TGTGCCAGTAGAGACATTACTCCCGGAAACACCATATATTTT